This T cell receptor beta chain was observed in a study of identical twins. This clonotype was picked up many times. With 2 bases removed from V and 0 bases from J, the gap between germline ends came to 4 bases. This CDR3 spans 13 amino acids. Germline CDR1 SGHDT, CDR2 YYEEEE. A universal primer site was created by template switching, with the cDNA bearing unique molecular identifiers. TCRdb fed the 5' RACE reads into MiXCR, producing one record per CDR3 protein. The sample lists some 600,000 distinct CDR3 sequences; just over 7% were seen once. The data were also submitted as part of a second study, on yellow fever vaccine responses in identical twins. That source adds: Vaccine T cell responses of twins reportedly seemed partly convergent and partly personalized.

This clonotype originated in a woman between 18 and 29 years old in good health. The V and J genes are TRBV5-6 and TRBJ2-3; D is ambiguous. The sequencing sample was made of PBMCs. The CDR3 DNA reads as TGTGCCAGCAGCTTTTGGAGCACAGATACGCAGTATTTT. Translation: CASSFWSTDTQYF.